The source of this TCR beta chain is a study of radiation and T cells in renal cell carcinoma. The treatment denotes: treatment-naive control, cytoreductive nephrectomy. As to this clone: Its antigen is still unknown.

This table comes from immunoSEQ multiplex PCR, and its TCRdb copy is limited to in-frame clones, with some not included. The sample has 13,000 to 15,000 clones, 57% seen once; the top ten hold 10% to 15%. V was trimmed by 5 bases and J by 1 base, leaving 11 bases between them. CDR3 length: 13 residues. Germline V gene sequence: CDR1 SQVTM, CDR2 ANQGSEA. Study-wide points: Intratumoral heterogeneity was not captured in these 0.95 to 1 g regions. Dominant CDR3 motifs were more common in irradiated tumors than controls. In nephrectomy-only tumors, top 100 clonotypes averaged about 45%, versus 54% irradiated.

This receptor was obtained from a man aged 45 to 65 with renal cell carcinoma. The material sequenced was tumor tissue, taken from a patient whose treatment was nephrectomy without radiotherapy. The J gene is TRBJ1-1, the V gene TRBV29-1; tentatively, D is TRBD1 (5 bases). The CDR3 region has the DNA TGCAGCGTTCTCGGGACGGCGAACACTGAAGCTTTCTTT. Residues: CSVLGTANTEAFF.